This passage covers 20 T cell receptor beta chains from one sample sequenced in a study of blood T cell repertoires in COVID-19. Data came from immunoSEQ multiplex PCR; TCRdb stores just in-frame clones and leaves some out. The profile shows 150,000 to 200,000 clones, around 87% of them singletons. Sequenced input: peripheral blood. All receptors derive from a man aged 18 to 29 with active or convalescent COVID-19.

The chain links TRBV5-1 to TRBJ2-5, with TRBD1 identical over 9 bases. Trimming took 5 bases from V and 2 from J; bases not matched to a gene: 7. CDR1 and CDR2 from the germline V gene are SGHRS and YFSETQ. The CDR3 extends over 15 amino acids. The DNA of the CDR3 is TGCGCCAGCAGTTATTCCGGGACAGGGCAAGAGACCCAGTACTTC. Translation: CASSYSGTGQETQYF.

The CDR3 loop reads CASSPPGRGDEQYF. CDR3 DNA sequence: TGTGCCAGCAGCCCCCCGGGGCGGGGGGATGAGCAGTACTTC. V and J are TRBV3-1 (or the pseudogene TRBV3-2) and TRBJ2-7; 8 nucleotides line up with TRBD2. The CDR3 sequence is 14 residues long. V lost 4 bases and J lost 7; bases outside the gene matches: 9. CDR1 is LGHDT, CDR2 YNNKEL, per germline (reference sequence).

This chain uses TRBV5-4 with TRBJ2-3, with 15 bases aligning to TRBD2. The germline gives CDR1 SGHNT, CDR2 YYREEE (reference sequence). After removal of 3 bases from V and 1 base from J, the junction contained 3 bases not matched to a gene. The CDR3 extends over 17 amino acids. CDR3 amino acids: CASSSGLAGGRTDTQYF. CDR3 in DNA: TGTGCCAGCAGCTCTGGACTAGCGGGGGGGCGCACAGATACGCAGTATTTT.

The V call is TRBV27, the J call TRBJ1-5; no reliable D call. This CDR3 contains 18 residues. With 2 bases removed from V and 1 base from J, the gap between germline ends came to 18 bases. Germline CDR1 and CDR2: MNHEY and SMNVEV (reference sequence). The CDR3: CASSLRARPIKSNQPQHF. The CDR3 DNA reads TGTGCCAGCAGTTTAAGAGCCCGCCCGATAAAGAGCAATCAGCCCCAGCATTTT.

This clone was recorded only once. The chain recombines TRBV7-3 with TRBJ2-7, with 8 bases matching TRBD2. Losses at the gene ends were 6 bases for V and 4 bases for J; bases not matched to a gene: 8. The germline V gene has CDR1 SGHTA and CDR2 FQGTGA. CDR3 length: 14 residues. CDR3 DNA: TGTGCCAGCAGTTTCACCGGGAGGGCTTACGAGCAGTACTTC. Its protein product is CASSFTGRAYEQYF.

This clone was seen a handful of times. The rearrangement links TRBV7-2 to TRBJ1-6; D is unresolved. Trimming removed 2 bases from V and 9 bases from J, with 11 bases in between. CDR3 size: 14 residues. Germline V lookup: CDR1 SGHTA, CDR2 FQGNSA. CDR3 sequence: CASSLSSGLSPLHF. In nucleotides, the CDR3 is TGTGCCAGCAGCTTATCTTCTGGGCTTTCACCCCTCCACTTT.

This clone was found a few times. V is TRBV4-3 and J is TRBJ1-2; D is undetermined. CDR3 length: 13 amino acids. Deletions cut 0 bases from V and 8 bases from J, with 10 bases between. Germline values: CDR1 LGHNA, CDR2 YSLEER. The CDR3 is CASSQDETLGYTF. CDR3 nucleotides: TGCGCCAGCAGCCAAGATGAGACTCTGGGCTACACCTTC.

J is TRBJ1-5 and V is TRBV5-6; D possibly corresponds to TRBD1 (6 bases). Germline CDR1 reads SGHDT; CDR2 reads YYEEEE. CDR3 length: 13 amino acids. The V end was cut by 4 bases, the J end by 4 bases, with 9 bases between. The CDR3 reads CASSRTANQPQHF. CDR3 DNA: TGTGCCAGCAGCCGGACAGCTAATCAGCCCCAGCATTTT.

The chain couples TRBV2 to TRBJ2-1; tentatively, D is TRBD2 (7 bases). Germline V gene lookup returns CDR1 SNHLY and CDR2 FYNNEI. V dropped 8 bases and J dropped 5 bases, with 16 bases sitting between them. CDR3 length: 14 amino acids. This CDR3 is CASFWGGADNEQFF. The DNA for the CDR3 is TGTGCCAGCTTTTGGGGGGGGGCCGACAATGAGCAGTTCTTC.

The gene calls are TRBV6-5 and TRBJ2-1; 10 positions agree with TRBD1. The CDR3 totals 13 residues. Trimming took 8 bases from V and 6 from J; bases not matched to a gene: 4. Germline CDR1 is MNHEY and CDR2 is SVGAGI. CDR3 sequence (DNA): TGTGCCAGCTATGGGACAGGGGCCAATGAGCAGTTCTTC. It yields the protein CASYGTGANEQFF.

The V gene is TRBV27, the J gene TRBJ1-4; no clear D gene. The CDR3 totals 12 residues. V lost 3 bases, J lost 8 bases, and 7 bases lay in between. The V gene's germline CDR1 is MNHEY and CDR2 SMNVEV (reference sequence). CDR3 sequence: CASSFNGEKLFF. CDR3 nucleotides: TGTGCCAGCAGTTTCAACGGGGAAAAACTGTTTTTT.

This chain links TRBV28 with TRBJ2-3, with a weak D call TRBD1 (6 bases). The CDR3 spans 16 residues. V lost 2 bases and J 2 bases, leaving 14 bases between the germline ends. CDR1 MDHEN and CDR2 SYDVKM come from the germline V gene. The CDR3 DNA reads TGTGCCAGCAGTTTAGGACAGATTAGGGACACAGATACGCAGTATTTT. Its translation: CASSLGQIRDTDTQYF.

The DNA of the CDR3 is TGTGCCAGCAGCCACGGTAGGACAGGGAGGAGAGAGACCCAGTACTTC. Its translation: CASSHGRTGRRETQYF. The chain combines TRBV11-2 with TRBJ2-5; 8 nucleotides line up with TRBD1. V was clipped by 5 bases and J by 4 bases; unmatched bases: 12. Germline lookup yields CDR1 SGHAT and CDR2 FQNNGV. The CDR3 runs 16 residues.

J is TRBJ1-1 and V is TRBV7-9; the match to TRBD1 covers 7 bases. Unmatched junction bases numbered 5, after V lost 5 bases and J lost 8 bases. In germline, CDR1 is SEHNR, CDR2 FQNEAQ (reference sequence). The CDR3 totals 12 residues. In DNA, the CDR3 is TGTGCCAGCAGCCCGAGGGGGCAGGAAGCTTTCTTT. It yields the protein CASSPRGQEAFF.

This rearrangement joins TRBV5-1 to TRBJ1-1; D not resolved. Trimming removed 1 base from V and 6 bases from J, with 13 bases in between. Germline CDR1 is SGHRS and CDR2 is YFSETQ. The CDR3 covers 14 residues. CDR3: CASSLSKGDPEAFF. The CDR3 DNA follows: TGCGCCAGCAGCTTGTCAAAGGGAGATCCTGAAGCTTTCTTT.

The chain carries TRBV19 and TRBJ2-3; 8 bases agree with TRBD2. With V trimmed by 5 bases and J by 2 bases, 6 bases remained unmatched. Per germline, CDR1 LNHDA and CDR2 SQIVND (reference sequence). The CDR3 has 15 residues. CDR3 loop: CASSAAGGITDTQYF. CDR3 in DNA: TGTGCCAGTAGTGCGGCGGGGGGAATCACAGATACGCAGTATTTT. The full variable domain, rest sourced from reference TRBV19 and TRBJ2-3, is DGGITQSPKYLFRKEGQNVTLSCEQNLNHDAMYWYRQDPGQGLRLIYYSQIVNDFQKGDIAEGYSVSREKKESFPLTVTSAQKNPTAFYLCASSAAGGITDTQYFGPGTRLTVL.

This chain uses TRBV5-1 with TRBJ2-3; tentatively, D is TRBD2 (6 bases). The CDR3 has 15 residues. Trimming removed 4 bases from V and 1 base from J, with 13 bases in between. Per germline, CDR1 SGHRS and CDR2 YFSETQ. For the CDR3, the DNA is TGCGCCAGCAGCGCGGGACTCTTAGGCACAGATACGCAGTATTTT. Translation: CASSAGLLGTDTQYF.

This sequence joins TRBV5-5 and TRBJ1-2, with TRBD1 as a possible D gene (5 bases). The germline V gene encodes CDR1 SGHKS and CDR2 YYEKEE (reference sequence). V dropped 4 bases and J dropped 2 bases, with 21 bases sitting between them. This CDR3 spans 17 amino acids. CDR3 sequence reads: CASSTSLGTEGNYGYTF. The DNA for the CDR3 is TGTGCCAGCAGCACATCCCTGGGGACGGAGGGGAACTATGGCTACACCTTC.

The chain has TRBV27 and TRBJ2-5, with 11 bases that match TRBD2. The CDR3 is 15 residues long. V lost 6 bases and J lost 2; bases outside the gene matches: 5. Germline V gives CDR1 MNHEY, CDR2 SMNVEV (reference sequence). Written as DNA, the CDR3 is TGTGCCAGCAGCGGACTAGCGGGCGCTCAAGAGACCCAGTACTTC. Translation gives CASSGLAGAQETQYF.

In regard to this clone: A read error may produce the germline difference seen at one junction end. This sequence joins TRBV11-2 and TRBJ2-7; the D gene is possibly TRBD1 (5 bases). CDR3 size: 17 residues. Germline CDR1 SGHAT, CDR2 FQNNGV. The CDR3 reads CASSLELQGIFTYEQYF. The CDR3 nucleotides read TGTGCCAGCAGCCTAGAACTCCAGGGAATTTTTACCTACGAGCAGTACTTC.